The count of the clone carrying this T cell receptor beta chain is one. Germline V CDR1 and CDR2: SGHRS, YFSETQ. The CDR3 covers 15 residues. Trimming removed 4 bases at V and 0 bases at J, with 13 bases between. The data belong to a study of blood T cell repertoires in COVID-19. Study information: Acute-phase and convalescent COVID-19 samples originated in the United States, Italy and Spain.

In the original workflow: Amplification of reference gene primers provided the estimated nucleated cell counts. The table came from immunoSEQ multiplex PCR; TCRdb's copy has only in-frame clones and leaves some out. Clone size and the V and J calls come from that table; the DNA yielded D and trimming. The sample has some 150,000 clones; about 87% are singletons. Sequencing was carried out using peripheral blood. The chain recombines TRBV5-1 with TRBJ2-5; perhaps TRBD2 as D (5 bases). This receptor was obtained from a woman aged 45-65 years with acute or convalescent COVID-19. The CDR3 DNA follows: TGCGCCAGCAGCGGCGGAGCGGTAAACCAAGAGACCCAGTACTTC. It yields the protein CASSGGAVNQETQYF. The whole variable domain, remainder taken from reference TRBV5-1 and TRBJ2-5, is KAGVTQTPRYLIKTRGQQVTLSCSPISGHRSVSWYQQTPGQGLQFLFEYFSETQRNKGNFPGRFSGRQFSNSRSEMNVSTLELGDSALYLCASSGGAVNQETQYFGPGTRLLVL.